These 19 T cell receptor beta chains originate from one sample sequenced in a study of blood T cell repertoires in COVID-19. Profiled with immunoSEQ multiplex PCR; TCRdb holds only in-frame clones, not every one. The sample consists of 250,000 or so clones, over 80% of them appearing once. What was sequenced was PBMCs or T cells enriched from blood (not recorded which). These receptors were obtained from a woman aged 40 to 50 who had been exposed to COVID-19.

J is TRBJ2-5 and V is TRBV27; 10 bases map to TRBD1. The CDR3 runs 15 residues. Unmatched junction bases numbered 6, after V lost 3 bases and J lost 5 bases. In germline, CDR1 is MNHEY, CDR2 SMNVEV (reference sequence). The CDR3 sequence: CASSFLGQGEETQYF. The CDR3 coding sequence is TGTGCCAGCAGTTTCCTCGGACAGGGGGAGGAGACCCAGTACTTC.

V gene TRBV18 combines with J gene TRBJ1-3, with 7 positions matching TRBD1. Germline V gene lookup returns CDR1 KGHSH and CDR2 LQKENI. This CDR3 region has 15 residues. V shed 3 bases, J shed 3 bases, and the junction held 5 bases outside the gene matches. This chain's CDR3 is CASSPSQGDGNTIYF. DNA of the CDR3: TGTGCCAGCTCACCTTCCCAGGGGGATGGAAACACCATATATTTT.

This sequence joins TRBV28 and TRBJ2-5, with a possible D match to TRBD1 (5 bases). The germline V and J ends were trimmed by 10 bases and 1 base, with 19 bases remaining between them. CDR1 and CDR2 (germline): MDHEN, SYDVKM. The CDR3 runs to 15 residues. The CDR3 is CATQLPLGVQETQYF. CDR3 bases: TGTGCCACCCAGCTACCTTTAGGGGTCCAAGAGACCCAGTACTTC.

This chain joins TRBV19 and TRBJ1-1, with 9 bases lining up with TRBD1. Germline assignment: CDR1 LNHDA and CDR2 SQIVND (reference sequence). Trimming took 5 bases from V and 4 from J; bases not matched to a gene: 8. This CDR3 spans 15 amino acids. The CDR3 spells CASSPTGGGSTEAFF. The CDR3 coding sequence is TGTGCCAGTAGTCCCACAGGGGGCGGCAGCACTGAAGCTTTCTTT. Variable domain in full (rest from reference TRBV19 and TRBJ1-1): DGGITQSPKYLFRKEGQNVTLSCEQNLNHDAMYWYRQDPGQGLRLIYYSQIVNDFQKGDIAEGYSVSREKKESFPLTVTSAQKNPTAFYLCASSPTGGGSTEAFFGQGTRLTVV.

This CDR3 is CASSPPTGTSLNTQYF. CDR3 coding DNA: TGTGCCAGCTCACCCCCTACCGGGACTAGCTTAAATACGCAGTATTTT. The chain has TRBV18 and TRBJ2-3; TRBD2 matches at 9 bases. The CDR3 runs 16 residues. The germline gives CDR1 KGHSH, CDR2 LQKENI. V dropped 3 bases and J dropped 7; count of bases not matched to a gene: 11.

The rearrangement joins TRBV6-5 to TRBJ2-2; 9 positions match TRBD2. The CDR3 is made up of 14 amino acids. With 7 bases clipped from V and 5 bases from J, the junction kept 5 bases outside the gene matches. The germline gives CDR1 MNHEY, CDR2 SVGAGI. CDR3 residues: CASTLAGWTGELFF. As DNA, the CDR3 is TGTGCCAGCACTCTAGCGGGATGGACCGGGGAGCTGTTTTTT.

This clone has only one observation. The chain joins TRBV6-5 to TRBJ2-7; TRBD2 is a possible D gene (5 bases). Germline CDR1 is MNHEY and CDR2 is SVGAGI. V lost 5 bases, J lost 3 bases, and 11 bases lay in between. This CDR3 has 13 residues. The CDR3: CASSLGLGYEQYV. The CDR3 region has the DNA TGTGCCAGCAGTCTCGGACTCGGCTACGAGCAGTACGTC.

J is TRBJ1-1 and V is TRBV3-1 (or the pseudogene TRBV3-2); 9 bases agree with TRBD1. This CDR3 has 20 residues. J was trimmed by 6 bases and V by 10 bases; bases with no gene match: 30. Germline V gene sequence: CDR1 LGHDT, CDR2 YNNKEL (reference sequence). CDR3 amino acids: CAMATQDWLGQGIDLAEAFF. Written as DNA, the CDR3 is TGTGCCATGGCAACCCAAGACTGGTTAGGACAGGGGATAGATCTTGCTGAAGCTTTCTTT.

This chain joins TRBV18 and TRBJ1-6, with TRBD1 identical over 9 bases. The germline V gene has CDR1 KGHSH and CDR2 LQKENI. V shed 5 bases and J 3 bases; nucleotides not matched to a gene: 2. The CDR3 totals 15 residues. The CDR3 coding sequence is TGTGCCAGCTCATCGACAGGGGGCTATAATTCACCCCTCCACTTT. This translates into CASSSTGGYNSPLHF.

The J gene is TRBJ2-6, the V gene TRBV25-1; TRBD2 is a possible D gene (6 bases). V lost 3 bases to trimming and J lost 2 bases, with 8 bases between them. CDR3 length: 15 residues. Germline V gene lookup returns CDR1 MGHDK and CDR2 SYGVNS. CDR3: CASSDPGAGANVLTF. The CDR3, as DNA: TGTGCCAGCAGTGATCCGGGGGCTGGGGCCAACGTCCTGACTTTC.

This chain joins TRBV5-4 and TRBJ1-2; TRBD1 agrees at 7 bases. The germline gives CDR1 SGHNT, CDR2 YYREEE (reference sequence). This CDR3 is built from 15 residues. Unmatched junction bases numbered 6, after V lost 0 bases and J lost 4 bases. Here the CDR3 DNA reads TGTGCCAGCAGCTTGGATGGGACAGATTTCTATGGCTACACCTTC. This translates into CASSLDGTDFYGYTF.

The rearrangement links TRBV27 to TRBJ2-2, with 9 bases aligning to TRBD1. Looked up from germline, CDR1 is MNHEY and CDR2 is SMNVEV (reference sequence). The CDR3 sequence is 16 residues long. V shed 3 bases, J shed 3 bases, and the junction held 5 bases outside the gene matches. The DNA for the CDR3 is TGTGCCAGCAGTTTTAAAAGGACAGGGGACACCGGGGAGCTGTTTTTT. It specifies CASSFKRTGDTGELFF.

This rearrangement joins TRBV24-1 to TRBJ2-5; 7 bases are a match to TRBD1. V lost 3 bases, J lost 5 bases, and 2 bases stayed unmatched. The CDR3 length is 13 residues. The V gene's germline CDR1 is KGHDR and CDR2 SFDVKD. The DNA for the CDR3 is TGTGCCACCAGTGATGGCAGGGGGGAGACCCAGTACTTC. It is translated as CATSDGRGETQYF.

The genes are TRBV19 and TRBJ2-5; D unresolved. This CDR3 spans 15 amino acids. Germline V gene sequence: CDR1 LNHDA, CDR2 SQIVND (reference sequence). The V end was cut by 6 bases, the J end by 4 bases, with 18 bases between. The CDR3 region has the DNA TGTGCCAGTAGGAAGACACACGCCTTGGGAGAGACCCAGTACTTC. Amino acid sequence: CASRKTHALGETQYF.

The chain is built from TRBV18 and TRBJ1-4; the D gene is possibly TRBD1 (5 bases). Germline CDR1 KGHSH, CDR2 LQKENI. V was trimmed by 3 bases and J by 4 bases, leaving 9 bases between them. The CDR3 loop spans 14 amino acids. In DNA form, the CDR3 reads TGTGCCAGCTCACCCTCGGGGGGTAATGAAAAACTGTTTTTT. It codes for CASSPSGGNEKLFF.

The rearrangement uses TRBV7-4 and TRBJ1-1; D remains unclear. The CDR3 consists of 12 residues. Trimming removed 2 bases from V and 6 bases from J, with 7 bases in between. Germline loops: CDR1 SGHVT, CDR2 SQSDAQ. As DNA, the CDR3 is TGTGCCAGCAGCTTAAGCACCTCTGAAGCTTTCTTT. This translates into CASSLSTSEAFF.

This rearrangement joins TRBV11-1 to TRBJ1-2, with D uncertain. Trimming cost V 6 bases and J 4 bases, with 12 bases left between them. Germline V CDR1 and CDR2: SGHAT, FQDESV (reference sequence). The CDR3 length is 13 residues. For the CDR3, the DNA is TGTGCCAGCAGTGTGTCCCCCCTCTATGGCTACACCTTC. Encoded protein: CASSVSPLYGYTF.

V and J are TRBV2 and TRBJ2-3; the match to TRBD1 covers 8 bases. Germline V gives CDR1 SNHLY, CDR2 FYNNEI. The CDR3 extends over 16 amino acids. Germline trimming cut 4 bases from V and 4 bases from J; bases unmatched to any gene: 10. This CDR3 reads CASSGTTGDGADTQYF. The CDR3 DNA is TGTGCCAGCAGTGGAACGACAGGGGATGGGGCAGATACGCAGTATTTT.

This clone came up once. The CDR3 protein is CASSIWVTGSTSPLHF. CDR3 sequence (DNA): TGTGCCAGTAGTATATGGGTGACAGGGTCGACTTCACCCCTCCACTTT. The chain couples TRBV19 to TRBJ1-6; 7 bases fit TRBD1. V was pared by 2 bases and J by 9 bases, with 10 bases of the junction left unmatched. CDR3 length equals 16 residues. Germline CDR1 is LNHDA and CDR2 is SQIVND (reference sequence).